The T cell receptor beta chain described here comes from a study of cytomegalovirus exposure and HLA in healthy donors. General study findings and limits: Most sequenced TCRs were rare (though some public TCRs occurred in many donors).

Germline CDR1 SGHAT, CDR2 FQNNGV. Trimming took 1 base from V and 1 from J, leaving 10 bases between them. The CDR3 is 15 amino acids. This clone was observed once. What it binds is unknown. PCR primers comprised 60 Vbeta and 13 Jbeta primers. The protocol was immunoSEQ multiplex PCR, while the TCRdb copy is restricted to in-frame clones and leaves out a portion. This sample has some 130,000 clones; around 72% occur once, and the top ten carry 1% to 1.5%. The receptor was isolated from a woman aged 35 to 49 in good health and CMV-seronegative. Material for sequencing was PBMCs. The chain links TRBV11-2 to TRBJ2-5; D perhaps matches TRBD1 (5 bases). DNA for the CDR3: TGTGCCAGCAGCTTAGGGCGACAGCCCCAAGAGACCCAGTACTTC. This encodes CASSLGRQPQETQYF.